This T cell receptor (beta chain) was identified during a study of shared clonotypes between healthy human individuals. Study in general: For every donor, three CD4 naive, three CD4 memory, two CD8 naive and one CD8 memory plates were used.

Note on this clone: Its antigen is not known.

General observations from the study: Around 5% was the fraction of naive CD4 clonotypes found shared across a handful of donors.

The protocol was immunoSEQ multiplex PCR, while the TCRdb copy is restricted to in-frame clones and leaves out a portion. The sample consists of 1.6 million or so clones, about 96% of them appearing once. Germline-derived CDR1 and CDR2 are SNHLY and FYNNEI. The V end was cut by 4 bases, the J end by 4 bases, with 22 bases between. CDR3 length: 17 residues. From CD4+ cells came CD45RA+ naive and CD45RA-negative memory subsets. This chain joins TRBV2 and TRBJ1-1; D ambiguous. This receptor was taken from a man aged 30-40 years in good health. Input material: naive CD4+ T cells sorted from blood. As to subset: CD45RA+ positively selected. CDR3 in amino acids: CASSVGPPPKVITEAFF. In DNA, the CDR3 is TGTGCCAGCAGTGTGGGTCCGCCCCCTAAGGTGATCACTGAAGCTTTCTTT.